This T cell receptor beta chain derives from a study of CD8 T cells in Susac syndrome. In the study overall: The sequenced Susac syndrome patients included about 6 who had clinically active disease and roughly eight who were in remission. Patients with Susac syndrome were therapy-naive, taking corticosteroids, with some also receiving intravenous immunoglobulin, or taking intravenous immunoglobulin alone at the time their blood was drawn.

Study-level results: Clonal expansion did not appear in Susac syndrome CD4+ T cell repertoires.

The CDR3 has 17 residues. J lost 2 bases, V lost 0 bases, and 6 bases had no gene match. Germline CDR1 reads SGHNT; CDR2 reads YYREEE (reference sequence). Random hexamers were used to reverse transcribe about 0.45 to 1 ug of RNA. One entry per CDR3 protein results from TCRdb running MiXCR on the immunoSEQ multiplex PCR reads. The table lists roughly 80,000 distinct CDR3 sequences, about 92% of them singletons. Concerning this clonotype: Its antigen is unidentified.

TEMRA cells were enriched by FACS, and CD4+ and CD8+ T cells were negatively isolated. The J gene is TRBJ2-1, the V gene TRBV5-4; 9 nucleotides line up with TRBD2. Sequenced material: CD4+ T cells from PBMCs. The clonotype was recovered from a human donor with Susac syndrome. The CDR3 region is CASSLVGLAGPYNEQFF. The CDR3 coding sequence is TGTGCCAGCAGCTTGGTGGGGCTAGCGGGACCCTACAATGAGCAGTTCTTC.